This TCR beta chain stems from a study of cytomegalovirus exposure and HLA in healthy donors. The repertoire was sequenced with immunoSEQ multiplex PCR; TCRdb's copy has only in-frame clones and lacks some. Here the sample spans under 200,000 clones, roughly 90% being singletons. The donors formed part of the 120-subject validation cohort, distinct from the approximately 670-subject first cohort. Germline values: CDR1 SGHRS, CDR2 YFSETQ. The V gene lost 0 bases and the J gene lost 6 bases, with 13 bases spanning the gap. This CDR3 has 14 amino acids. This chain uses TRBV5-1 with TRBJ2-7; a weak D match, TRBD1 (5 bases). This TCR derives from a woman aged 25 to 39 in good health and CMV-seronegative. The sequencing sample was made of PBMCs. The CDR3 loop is CASSLERAGFEQYF. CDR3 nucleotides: TGCGCCAGCAGCTTGGAAAGGGCAGGGTTCGAGCAGTACTTC.